A selection of T cell receptor beta chains follows, all from one sample in a study of cytomegalovirus exposure and HLA in healthy donors. The method was immunoSEQ multiplex PCR; TCRdb's version includes in-frame clones alone and lacks a portion of them. The sample carries over 200,000 clones, over 75% recorded once. Specimen: PBMCs. These receptors originate from a human donor in good health. CDR3s include the opening cysteine and the closing phenylalanine or tryptophan. D genes are given only for firm matches. A clone size is listed for some rows: how often the clone was seen (once, few, many), or a class if it is expanded.

v_call	clone_size	d_call	j_call	cdr3_aa	cdr3_nt
TRBV28	.	.	TRBJ1-3	CASSSPQLGNTIYF	TGTGCCAGCAGTTCCCCCCAACTCGGAAACACCATATATTTT
TRBV5-4	once	TRBD1	TRBJ1-1	CASSWNTGVTEAFF	TGTGCCAGCAGCTGGAACACAGGGGTCACTGAAGCTTTCTTT
TRBV30	.	.	TRBJ1-5	CAWSGRGGQPQHF	TGTGCCTGGAGTGGTAGGGGGGGTCAGCCCCAGCATTTT
TRBV28	.	TRBD1	TRBJ2-7	CASTEVPGQGYEQYF	TGTGCCAGCACCGAGGTCCCCGGACAGGGCTACGAGCAGTACTTC
TRBV4-1	once	TRBD2	TRBJ2-7	CASSQDGLADYYEQYF	TGCGCCAGCAGCCAAGATGGGCTAGCGGACTATTACGAGCAGTACTTC
TRBV9	.	TRBD1	TRBJ2-7	CASSGSDRGPYEQYF	TGTGCCAGCAGCGGGTCGGACAGGGGTCCCTACGAGCAGTACTTC
TRBV15	.	TRBD1	TRBJ1-5	CATSRGQGPGQPQHF	TGTGCCACCAGCAGAGGACAGGGGCCCGGGCAGCCCCAGCATTTT
TRBV18	.	TRBD2	TRBJ2-1	CASSPRGLAGGLGNEQFF	TGTGCCAGCTCACCACGTGGACTAGCGGGGGGGCTTGGCAATGAGCAGTTCTTC
TRBV5-8	.	.	TRBJ1-5	CASRQIRNQPQHF	TGTGCCAGCAGACAGATTCGCAATCAGCCCCAGCATTTT
TRBV19	.	TRBD2	TRBJ2-1	CASSTLAGASYNEQFF	TGTGCCAGTAGTACCTTAGCGGGAGCGTCCTACAATGAGCAGTTCTTC
TRBV7-9	.	TRBD1	TRBJ1-4	CSSSSQGKLFF	TGTTCCAGCAGCTCACAGGGGAAACTGTTTTTT
TRBV4-1	.	TRBD2	TRBJ2-7	CASSRPGGSNEQYF	TGCGCCAGCAGCCGGCCGGGAGGGTCCAACGAGCAGTACTTC
TRBV15	once	TRBD2	TRBJ2-7	CATSRDLLLAGEQYF	TGTGCCACCAGCAGAGATTTACTACTAGCGGGCGAGCAGTACTTC
TRBV5-1	.	.	TRBJ1-2	CASRFTDSSGYGYTF	TGCGCCAGCAGATTTACTGACTCGAGCGGTTATGGCTACACCTTC
TRBV21-1	few	.	TRBJ2-7	CASSGRGAGWITYEQYF	TGTGCCAGCAGCGGCCGTGGGGCAGGGTGGATTACCTACGAGCAGTACTTC
TRBV16	.	.	TRBJ1-5	CASSQLLGTFSNQPQHF	TGTGCCAGCAGCCAATTGTTAGGGACATTTAGCAATCAGCCCCAGCATTTT
TRBV7-8	.	TRBD1	TRBJ2-5	CASSLDRTGSNQETQYF	TGTGCCAGCAGCTTAGATAGGACAGGGTCCAACCAAGAGACCCAGTACTTC
TRBV15	.	TRBD1	TRBJ2-7	CATSRRGQHLTYEQYF	TGTGCCACCAGCAGAAGGGGACAGCACCTAACCTACGAGCAGTACTTC
TRBV6-5	.	.	TRBJ1-3	CASSRTVYSGNTIYF	TGTGCCAGCAGTAGAACAGTTTACTCTGGAAACACCATATATTTT
TRBV11-2	.	.	TRBJ2-5	CASSLFPRETQYF	TGTGCCAGCAGCTTATTCCCCCGGGAGACCCAGTACTTC
TRBV7-3	.	TRBD1	TRBJ2-5	CASSSDRDQETQYF	TGTGCCAGCAGCTCGGACAGGGATCAAGAGACCCAGTACTTC
TRBV19	.	TRBD1	TRBJ2-3	CASSIGGGQGADTQYF	TGTGCCAGTAGTATAGGGGGCGGACAGGGCGCAGATACGCAGTATTTT
TRBV2	.	.	TRBJ1-2	CASSEGGLSGYTF	TGTGCCAGCAGTGAAGGTGGGCTCTCTGGCTACACCTTC
TRBV9	.	.	TRBJ2-3	CASSAGGLQGADTQYF	TGTGCCAGCAGCGCGGGGGGACTACAGGGGGCAGATACGCAGTATTTT
TRBV19	once	TRBD2	TRBJ2-7	CASSGGAGVLSSYEQYF	TGTGCCAGTAGCGGAGGGGCGGGGGTTCTGAGCTCCTACGAGCAGTACTTC
TRBV4-1	.	.	TRBJ2-1	CASSQVVSDFLIAAVRNNEQFF	TGCGCCAGCAGCCAAGTCGTTTCGGACTTTCTGATCGCGGCGGTACGTAACAATGAGCAGTTCTTC
TRBV28	.	.	TRBJ1-4	CASTVGGTNEKLFF	TGTGCCAGCACCGTGGGGGGGACTAATGAAAAACTGTTTTTT
TRBV7-2	.	TRBD2	TRBJ2-7	CASSLAASGSSYEQYF	TGTGCCAGCAGCTTAGCCGCTAGCGGGAGTTCCTACGAGCAGTACTTC
TRBV6-5	.	TRBD1	TRBJ2-7	CAETRDRGREDEQYF	TGTGCTGAAACCCGGGACAGGGGGCGCGAGGACGAGCAGTACTTC
TRBV7-9	.	TRBD2	TRBJ2-7	CSSSLLLAGDSYEQYF	TGTTCCAGCAGTCTCTTGCTAGCGGGGGACTCCTACGAGCAGTACTTC
TRBV4-3	.	.	TRBJ1-2	CASSQDRGSYGYTF	TGCGCCAGCAGCCAAGATCGGGGTTCCTATGGCTACACCTTC
TRBV29-1	.	TRBD2	TRBJ2-5	CSGWTSVGTQYF	TGCAGCGGATGGACTAGCGTGGGGACCCAGTACTTC
TRBV9	.	TRBD2	TRBJ2-3	CASSVGSGDTDTQYF	TGTGCCAGCAGCGTAGGTAGCGGGGACACAGATACGCAGTATTTT
TRBV5-1	few	.	TRBJ1-1	CASSLVGRGGTEAFF	TGCGCCAGCAGCTTGGTAGGCAGGGGTGGAACTGAAGCTTTCTTT
TRBV4-1	.	.	TRBJ2-7	CASSQDVRGYEQYF	TGCGCCAGCAGCCAAGATGTACGGGGCTACGAGCAGTACTTC
TRBV20-1	.	.	TRBJ2-3	CSGLGTDTQYF	TGCAGTGGACTTGGCACAGATACGCAGTATTTT
TRBV25-1	.	.	TRBJ2-2	CASSETGANTGELFF	TGTGCCAGCAGTGAAACGGGGGCGAACACCGGGGAGCTGTTTTTT
TRBV7-2	.	.	TRBJ1-5	CASSFAEGWWQPQHF	TGTGCCAGCAGCTTCGCCGAGGGATGGTGGCAGCCCCAGCATTTT
TRBV11-2	.	.	TRBJ1-5	CASSLDRDQPQHF	TGTGCCAGCAGCTTAGATCGCGATCAGCCCCAGCATTTT
TRBV6-5	.	.	TRBJ2-7	CASSYAKRVWIYEQYF	TGTGCCAGCAGTTACGCCAAGCGGGTTTGGATTTACGAGCAGTACTTC
TRBV18	once	TRBD2	TRBJ2-3	CASSPGTSGRSGTDTQYF	TGTGCCAGCTCCCCCGGGACTAGCGGGAGATCCGGAACAGATACGCAGTATTTT
TRBV4-1	.	TRBD1	TRBJ2-1	CASSQRLQPGQGARNEQFF	TGCGCCAGCAGCCAAAGATTGCAGCCGGGACAGGGGGCGCGAAATGAGCAGTTCTTC
TRBV28	.	.	TRBJ2-7	CASSSHSELYF	TGTGCCAGCAGTTCGCACAGTGAGCTGTACTTC
TRBV7-2	.	TRBD2	TRBJ2-7	CASSLALLAGLEQYF	TGTGCCAGCAGCTTAGCACTCCTAGCGGGACTCGAGCAGTACTTC
TRBV7-3	.	.	TRBJ2-3	CASSLILSDTQYF	TGTGCCAGCAGCTTAATTCTGTCAGATACGCAGTATTTT
TRBV9	.	TRBD1	TRBJ2-1	CASSPGTGSYNEQFF	TGTGCCAGCAGCCCTGGGACAGGGAGCTACAATGAGCAGTTCTTC
TRBV7-2	.	.	TRBJ2-7	CASSLGGTAYEQYF	TGTGCCAGCAGCTTAGGCGGGACAGCTTACGAGCAGTACTTC
TRBV13	.	.	TRBJ2-1	CASSFSRGPYNEQFF	TGTGCCAGCAGCTTTTCCAGGGGCCCCTACAATGAGCAGTTCTTC
TRBV5-5	.	TRBD1	TRBJ2-5	CASRRQGGKKTQYF	TGTGCCAGCAGAAGACAGGGGGGAAAAAAGACCCAGTACTTC
TRBV6-1	.	.	TRBJ1-2	CASSEDVRGGYTF	TGTGCCAGCAGTGAAGATGTGAGAGGTGGCTACACCTTC
TRBV19	.	.	TRBJ2-1	CASSIDRVGYYNEQFF	TGTGCCAGTAGTATAGACAGGGTCGGCTATTACAATGAGCAGTTCTTC
TRBV4-3	once	.	TRBJ2-3	CASSQEGLGGGTQYF	TGCGCCAGCAGCCAAGAGGGTTTAGGCGGAGGTACGCAGTATTTT
TRBV7-8	.	.	TRBJ1-1	CASSLTGRNTEAFF	TGTGCCAGCAGCTTAACAGGGCGGAACACTGAAGCTTTCTTT
TRBV7-8	once	.	TRBJ2-2	CASSIELVAQKVGELFF	TGTGCCAGCAGTATAGAGCTAGTCGCACAAAAGGTCGGGGAGCTGTTTTTT
TRBV7-2	.	TRBD1	TRBJ2-4	CASSPPGGNIQYF	TGTGCCAGCAGCCCACCAGGGGGCAACATTCAGTACTTC
TRBV2	.	TRBD1	TRBJ1-5	CASSSDRGNQPQHF	TGTGCCAGCAGTTCAGACAGGGGGAATCAGCCCCAGCATTTT
TRBV2	.	TRBD2	TRBJ2-2	CASSEVGAGSTGELFF	TGTGCCAGCAGTGAAGTTGGAGCGGGGTCCACCGGGGAGCTGTTTTTT
TRBV6-5	.	TRBD1	TRBJ2-2	CASGGGQGSGELFF	TGTGCCAGCGGGGGGGGACAGGGCAGCGGGGAGCTGTTTTTT
TRBV10-1	.	TRBD1	TRBJ2-3	CASSGRSETGTDTQYF	TGCGCCAGCAGTGGTCGGTCGGAGACAGGGACAGATACGCAGTATTTT